The clone carrying this T cell receptor (beta chain) was recorded many times. TCRdb recomputed calls from the PCR reads with MiXCR, one row per CDR3 protein. The table lists around 91,000 distinct CDR3 sequences, 51% of them singletons. The CDR3 spans 13 residues. The trim removed 0 bases at V and 8 bases at J, leaving 2 bases unmatched. CDR1 and CDR2 (germline): SGHRS, YFSETQ. The data originate from a study of CDR3 diversity in severe acne. Sequencing input: blood. The receptor was isolated from a male donor in good health, without acne. The chain carries TRBV5-1 and TRBJ1-2; TRBD1 matches 9 bases. CDR3 amino acids: CASSLGTGEGYTF. CDR3 bases: TGCGCCAGCAGCTTGGGGACAGGGGAAGGCTACACCTTC.